This entry lists 6 T cell receptor beta chains sequenced from one sample in a study of cytomegalovirus exposure and HLA in healthy donors. PCR primers comprised 60 Vbeta and 13 Jbeta primers. Produced via immunoSEQ multiplex PCR; TCRdb's table is partial and in-frame only. The profile shows 130,000 to 150,000 clones, over 70% of them singletons. The sample consisted of PBMCs. The receptor set was obtained from a man aged 40-55 years in good health and CMV-seropositive.

This chain uses TRBV10-1 with TRBJ2-3, with 10 bases that match TRBD2. V was pared by 6 bases and J by 0 bases, with 6 bases of the junction left unmatched. The length of the CDR3 is 16 residues. Per germline, CDR1 WNHNN and CDR2 SYGVQD (reference sequence). The CDR3 spells CASSITTSGSTDTQYF. CDR3 DNA: TGCGCCAGCAGCATTACGACTAGCGGGAGCACAGATACGCAGTATTTT.

The V and J genes are TRBV5-1 and TRBJ2-3; 11 bases fit TRBD1. This CDR3 contains 16 residues. V dropped 7 bases and J dropped 2; count of bases not matched to a gene: 9. Per germline, CDR1 SGHRS and CDR2 YFSETQ. The CDR3 region is CASFLGQGGTTDTQYF. The CDR3 DNA reads as TGCGCCAGCTTCTTGGGACAGGGGGGGACCACAGATACGCAGTATTTT.

This chain joins TRBV29-1 and TRBJ2-1; TRBD1 might be the D (5 bases). V dropped 4 bases and J dropped 5 bases, with 12 bases sitting between them. Germline CDR1 is SQVTM and CDR2 is ANQGSEA. The CDR3 covers 13 residues. CDR3: CSVGRGGNNEQFF. DNA of the CDR3: TGCAGCGTTGGTAGGGGTGGAAACAATGAGCAGTTCTTC.

The chain joins TRBV4-2 to TRBJ1-2, with a weak D call TRBD1 (6 bases). V was cut by 3 bases and J by 8 bases, with 13 bases left in between. This CDR3 is 13 amino acids long. CDR1 and CDR2 (germline): LGHNA, YNFKEQ. CDR3 sequence reads: CASSQEDSRGYTF. CDR3 sequence (DNA): TGTGCCAGCAGCCAGGAGGACAGCCGGGGCTACACCTTC.

The gene calls are TRBV7-2 and TRBJ2-7; 10 nucleotides match TRBD2. Germline V lookup: CDR1 SGHTA, CDR2 FQGNSA. This CDR3 has 15 residues. Trimming removed 5 bases from V and 2 bases from J; junction bases left unmatched: 6. CDR3: CASSLKAGGPYEQYF. The CDR3 nucleotides are TGTGCCAGCAGCCTGAAAGCGGGAGGGCCCTACGAGCAGTACTTC.

V usage is TRBV5-4 and J usage is TRBJ2-1; TRBD1 matches 8 bases. V lost 3 bases to trimming and J lost 1 base; unmatched junction nucleotides: 6. The CDR3 extends over 16 amino acids. The germline gives CDR1 SGHNT, CDR2 YYREEE (reference sequence). The CDR3 nucleotides read TGTGCCAGCAGCTCCACAGGGGGAAGGTCCTACAATGAGCAGTTCTTC. This codes for CASSSTGGRSYNEQFF.